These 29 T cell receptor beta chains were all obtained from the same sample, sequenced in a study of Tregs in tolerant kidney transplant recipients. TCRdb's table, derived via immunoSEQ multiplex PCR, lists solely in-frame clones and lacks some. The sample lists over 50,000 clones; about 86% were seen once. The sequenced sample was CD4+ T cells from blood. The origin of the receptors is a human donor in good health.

CDR3 sequence (DNA): TGTGCCAGCAGCCTCCCCCGTAGTCCAGGGCAAGGGGGCCAGTACTTC. Protein sequence: CASSLPRSPGQGGQYF. V usage is TRBV11-2 and J usage is TRBJ2-5; D may be TRBD1 (6 bases). CDR3 length equals 16 residues. The V end lost 5 bases, the J end lost 10 bases, and 26 bases lay between the germline ends. Germline CDR1 is SGHAT and CDR2 is FQNNGV. Full variable domain (remainder filled in from reference TRBV11-2 and TRBJ2-5): EAGVAQSPRYKIIEKRQSVAFWCNPISGHATLYWYQQILGQGPKLLIQFQNNGVVDDSQLPKDRFSAERLKGVDSTLKIQPAKLEDSAVYLCASSLPRSPGQGGQYFGPGTRLLVL.

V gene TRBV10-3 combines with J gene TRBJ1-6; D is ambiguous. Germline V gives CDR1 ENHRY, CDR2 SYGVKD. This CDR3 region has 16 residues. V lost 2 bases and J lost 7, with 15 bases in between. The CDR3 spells CAISELGGPRNSPLHF. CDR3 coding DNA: TGTGCCATCAGTGAGCTCGGTGGTCCGAGGAATTCACCCCTCCACTTT.

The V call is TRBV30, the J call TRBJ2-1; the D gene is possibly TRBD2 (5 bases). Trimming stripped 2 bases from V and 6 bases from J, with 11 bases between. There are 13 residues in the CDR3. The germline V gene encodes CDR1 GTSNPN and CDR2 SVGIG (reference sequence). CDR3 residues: CAWSPGWVNEQFF. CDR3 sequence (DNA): TGTGCCTGGAGTCCGGGGTGGGTCAATGAGCAGTTCTTC. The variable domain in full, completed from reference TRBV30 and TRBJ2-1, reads SQTIHQWPATLVQPVGSPLSLECTVEGTSNPNLYWYRQAAGRGLQLLFYSVGIGQISSEVPQNLSASRPQDRQFILSSKKLLLSDSGFYLCAWSPGWVNEQFFGPGTRLTVL.

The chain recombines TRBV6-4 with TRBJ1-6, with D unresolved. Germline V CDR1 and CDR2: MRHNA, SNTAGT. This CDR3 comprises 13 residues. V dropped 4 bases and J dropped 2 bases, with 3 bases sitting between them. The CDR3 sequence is CASSATYNSPLHF. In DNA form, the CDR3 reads TGTGCCAGCAGTGCCACCTATAATTCACCCCTCCACTTT.

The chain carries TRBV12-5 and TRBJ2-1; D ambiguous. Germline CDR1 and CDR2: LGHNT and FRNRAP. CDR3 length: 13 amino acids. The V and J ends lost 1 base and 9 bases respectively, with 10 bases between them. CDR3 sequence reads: CASGLEPGSEQFF. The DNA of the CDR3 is TGTGCTAGTGGTTTGGAGCCGGGCAGTGAGCAGTTCTTC.

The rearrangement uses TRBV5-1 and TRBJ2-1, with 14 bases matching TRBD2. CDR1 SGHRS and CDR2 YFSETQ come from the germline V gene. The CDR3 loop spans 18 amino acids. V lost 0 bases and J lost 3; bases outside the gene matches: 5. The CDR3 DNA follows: TGCGCCAGCAGCTTGGGTTTGGGACTAGCGGGGGTCTACAATGAGCAGTTCTTC. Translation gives CASSLGLGLAGVYNEQFF.

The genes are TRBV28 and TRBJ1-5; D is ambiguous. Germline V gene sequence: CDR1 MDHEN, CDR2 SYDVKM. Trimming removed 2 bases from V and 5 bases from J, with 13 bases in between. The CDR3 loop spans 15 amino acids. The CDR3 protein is CASSLARRGDQPQHF. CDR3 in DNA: TGTGCCAGCAGTTTAGCCCGCAGAGGCGATCAGCCCCAGCATTTT.

This CDR3 is CASSRTKYTEAFF. In DNA form, the CDR3 reads TGTGCCAGCAGTCGGACCAAGTACACTGAAGCTTTCTTT. V and J are TRBV6-6 and TRBJ1-1; no definite D call. The CDR3 is 13 amino acids. From germline, CDR1 is MNHNY and CDR2 SVGAGI (reference sequence). Trimming took 5 bases from V and 3 from J, leaving 10 bases between them.

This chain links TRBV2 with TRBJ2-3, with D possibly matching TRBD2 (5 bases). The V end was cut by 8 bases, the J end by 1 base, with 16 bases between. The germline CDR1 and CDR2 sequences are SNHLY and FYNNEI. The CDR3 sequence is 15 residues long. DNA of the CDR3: TGTGCCAGCGCCTACTGGGTCGGGGGCACAGATACGCAGTATTTT. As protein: CASAYWVGGTDTQYF.

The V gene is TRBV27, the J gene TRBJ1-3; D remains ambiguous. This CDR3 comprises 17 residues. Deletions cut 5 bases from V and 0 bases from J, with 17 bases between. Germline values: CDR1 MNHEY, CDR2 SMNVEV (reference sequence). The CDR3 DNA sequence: TGTGCCAGCAGTCCGCAATCTTTGGGTTTCTCTGGAAACACCATATATTTT. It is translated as CASSPQSLGFSGNTIYF.

The CDR3 sequence is CASSFPDGNEQYF. The CDR3, as DNA: TGCGCCAGCAGCTTCCCGGACGGGAACGAGCAGTACTTC. The chain has TRBV5-1 and TRBJ2-7, with a weak D call TRBD2 (5 bases). Germline V gene data show CDR1 as SGHRS and CDR2 as YFSETQ. The CDR3 runs 13 residues. Trimming cost V 2 bases and J 5 bases, with 11 bases left between them.

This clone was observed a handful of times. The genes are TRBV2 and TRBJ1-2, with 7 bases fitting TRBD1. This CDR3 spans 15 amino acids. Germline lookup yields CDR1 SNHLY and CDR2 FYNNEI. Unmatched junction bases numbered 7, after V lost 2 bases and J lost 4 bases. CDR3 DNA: TGTGCCAGCAGTGAAAGGGGGCTGGGGCGCTATGGCTACACCTTC. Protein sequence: CASSERGLGRYGYTF.

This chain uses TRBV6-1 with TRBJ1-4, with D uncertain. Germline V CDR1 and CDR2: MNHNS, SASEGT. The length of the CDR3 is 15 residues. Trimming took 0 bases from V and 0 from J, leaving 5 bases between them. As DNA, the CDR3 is TGTGCCAGCAGTGAAGCCCCCTCAACTAATGAAAAACTGTTTTTT. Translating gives CASSEAPSTNEKLFF.

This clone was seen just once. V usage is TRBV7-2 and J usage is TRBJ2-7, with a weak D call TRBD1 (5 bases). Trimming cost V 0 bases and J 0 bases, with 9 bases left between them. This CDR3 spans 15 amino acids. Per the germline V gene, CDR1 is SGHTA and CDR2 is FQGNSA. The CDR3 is CASSLAVQGSYEQYF. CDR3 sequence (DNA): TGTGCCAGCAGCTTAGCGGTCCAGGGCTCCTACGAGCAGTACTTC.

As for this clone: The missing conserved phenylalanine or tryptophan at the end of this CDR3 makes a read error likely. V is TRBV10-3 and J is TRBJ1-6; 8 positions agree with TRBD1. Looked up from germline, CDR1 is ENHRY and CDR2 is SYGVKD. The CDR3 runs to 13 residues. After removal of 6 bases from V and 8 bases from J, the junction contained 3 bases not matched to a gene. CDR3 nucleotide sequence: TGTGCCATCAGGGAGGACAGGGATTCACCCCTCCACCTT. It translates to CAIREDRDSPLHL.

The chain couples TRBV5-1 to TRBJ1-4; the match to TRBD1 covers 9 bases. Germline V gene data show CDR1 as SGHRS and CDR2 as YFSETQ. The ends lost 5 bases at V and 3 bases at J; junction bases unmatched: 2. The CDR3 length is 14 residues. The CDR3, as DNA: TGCGCCAGCAGGGGGGACAGGGCTAATGAAAAACTGTTTTTT. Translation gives CASRGDRANEKLFF.

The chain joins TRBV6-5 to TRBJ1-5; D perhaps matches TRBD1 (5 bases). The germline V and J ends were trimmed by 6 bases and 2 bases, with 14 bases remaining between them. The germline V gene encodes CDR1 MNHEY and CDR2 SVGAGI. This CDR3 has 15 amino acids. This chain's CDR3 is CASRALAGRNQPQHF. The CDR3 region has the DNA TGTGCCAGCAGGGCTTTAGCAGGGCGCAATCAGCCCCAGCATTTT.

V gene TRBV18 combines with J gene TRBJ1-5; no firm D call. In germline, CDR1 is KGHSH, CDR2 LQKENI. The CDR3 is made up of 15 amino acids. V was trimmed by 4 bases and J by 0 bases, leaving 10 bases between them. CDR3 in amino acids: CASSQGPYSNQPQHF. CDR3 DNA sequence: TGTGCCAGCTCACAAGGACCATATAGCAATCAGCCCCAGCATTTT.

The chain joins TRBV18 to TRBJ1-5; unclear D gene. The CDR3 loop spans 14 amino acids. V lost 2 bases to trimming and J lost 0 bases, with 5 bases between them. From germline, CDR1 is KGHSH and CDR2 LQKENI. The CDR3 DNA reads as TGTGCCAGCTCACCAGGAGCTAGCAATCAGCCCCAGCATTTT. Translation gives CASSPGASNQPQHF. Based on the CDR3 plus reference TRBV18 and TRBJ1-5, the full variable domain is NAGVMQNPRHLVRRRGQEARLRCSPMKGHSHVYWYRQLPEEGLKFMVYLQKENIIDESGMPKERFSAEFPKEGPSILRIQQVVRGDSAAYFCASSPGASNQPQHFGDGTRLSIL.

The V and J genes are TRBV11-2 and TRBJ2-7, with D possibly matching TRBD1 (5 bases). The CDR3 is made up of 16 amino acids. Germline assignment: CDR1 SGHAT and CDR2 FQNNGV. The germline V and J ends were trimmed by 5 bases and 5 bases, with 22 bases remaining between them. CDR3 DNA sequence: TGTGCCAGCAGCCCTCGTCCAGGAGCAGGGCTGCACGAGCAGTACTTC. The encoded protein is CASSPRPGAGLHEQYF.

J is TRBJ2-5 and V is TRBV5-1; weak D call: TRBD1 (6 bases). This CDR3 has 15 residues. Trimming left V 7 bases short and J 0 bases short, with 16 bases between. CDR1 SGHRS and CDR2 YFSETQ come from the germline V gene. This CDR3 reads CASGTDGQYQETQYF. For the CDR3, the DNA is TGCGCCAGCGGGACCGATGGACAGTACCAAGAGACCCAGTACTTC.

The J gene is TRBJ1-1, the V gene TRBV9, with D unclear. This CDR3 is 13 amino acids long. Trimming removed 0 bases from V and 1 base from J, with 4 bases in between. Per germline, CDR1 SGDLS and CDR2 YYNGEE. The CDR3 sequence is CASSVAPNTEAFF. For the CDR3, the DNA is TGTGCCAGCAGCGTAGCCCCGAACACTGAAGCTTTCTTT.

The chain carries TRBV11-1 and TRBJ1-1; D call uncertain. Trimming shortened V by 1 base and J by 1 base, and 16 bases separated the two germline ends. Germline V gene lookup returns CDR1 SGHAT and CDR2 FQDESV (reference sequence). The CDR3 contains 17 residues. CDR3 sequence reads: CASSLGRRAWGNTEAFF. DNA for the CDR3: TGTGCCAGCAGCTTAGGGAGGCGCGCGTGGGGGAACACTGAAGCTTTCTTT.

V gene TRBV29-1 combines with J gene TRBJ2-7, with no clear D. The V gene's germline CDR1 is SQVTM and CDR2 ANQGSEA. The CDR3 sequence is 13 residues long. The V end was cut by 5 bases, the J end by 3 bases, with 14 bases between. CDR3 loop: CSVRGSVFYEQYF. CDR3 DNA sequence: TGCAGCGTTCGAGGATCGGTTTTCTACGAGCAGTACTTC.

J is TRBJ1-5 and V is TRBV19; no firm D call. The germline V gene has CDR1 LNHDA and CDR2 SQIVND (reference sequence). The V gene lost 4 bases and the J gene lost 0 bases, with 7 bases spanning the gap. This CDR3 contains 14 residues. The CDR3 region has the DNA TGTGCCAGTAGTAGGAGGGCTAGCAATCAGCCCCAGCATTTT. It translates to CASSRRASNQPQHF.

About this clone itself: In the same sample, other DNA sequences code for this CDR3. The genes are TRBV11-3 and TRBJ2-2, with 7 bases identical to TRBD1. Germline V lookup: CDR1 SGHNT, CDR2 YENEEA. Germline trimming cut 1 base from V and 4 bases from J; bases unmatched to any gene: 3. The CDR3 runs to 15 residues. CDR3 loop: CASSLVGGSTGELFF. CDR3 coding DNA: TGTGCCAGCAGCTTAGTAGGGGGCAGCACCGGGGAGCTGTTTTTT.

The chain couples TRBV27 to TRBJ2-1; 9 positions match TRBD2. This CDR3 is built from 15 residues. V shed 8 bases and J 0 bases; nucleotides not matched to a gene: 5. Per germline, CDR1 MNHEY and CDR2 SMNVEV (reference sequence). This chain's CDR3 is CASRSGGPSYNEQFF. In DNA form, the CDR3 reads TGTGCCAGCCGCAGCGGGGGGCCCTCCTACAATGAGCAGTTCTTC.

The CDR3 sequence is CASSPRSERAQYF. The CDR3 region has the DNA TGTGCCAGCAGCCCCCGGAGTGAGAGGGCCCAGTACTTC. The rearrangement joins TRBV11-2 to TRBJ2-5; D possibly corresponds to TRBD2 (5 bases). Per the germline V gene, CDR1 is SGHAT and CDR2 is FQNNGV. Trimming pared 5 bases from V and 9 bases from J, leaving 16 bases between. The CDR3 spans 13 residues.

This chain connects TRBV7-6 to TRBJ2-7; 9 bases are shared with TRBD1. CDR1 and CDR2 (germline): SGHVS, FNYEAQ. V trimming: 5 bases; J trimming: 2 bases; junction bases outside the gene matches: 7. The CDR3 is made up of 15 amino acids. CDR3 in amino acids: CASSPLGQGTYEQYF. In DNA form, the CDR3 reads TGTGCCAGCAGCCCTCTTGGACAGGGGACCTACGAGCAGTACTTC.